These 9 T cell receptor beta chains share one sample of origin, sequenced in a study of blood T cells in healthy people across ages. A second PCR of 7 to 11 cycles used a sample-barcoded 5' primer and a J-beta primer mix. A single record per CDR3 protein comes from TCRdb applying MiXCR to the 5' RACE reads. The table has 1,100,000 or so distinct CDR3 sequences, 35% to 55% seen once; the top ten hold 18%. Sequenced material: blood. The receptors were gathered from a woman aged 55-75 years in good health.

About this clonotype: A read error may produce the germline difference seen at one junction end. The chain recombines TRBV24-1 with TRBJ1-5; 8 nucleotides align to TRBD1. The CDR3 has 13 residues. The germline gives CDR1 KGHDR, CDR2 SFDVKD. This chain's CDR3 is CAASGRGLQPQHF. CDR3 nucleotide sequence: TGTGCCGCCAGTGGCAGGGGGCTTCAGCCCCAGCATTTT.

There are a few counts of this clonotype. The chain is built from TRBV5-5 and TRBJ1-4; 8 bases line up with TRBD1. The CDR3 consists of 16 residues. CDR1 is SGHKS, CDR2 YYEKEE, per germline (reference sequence). V was clipped by 4 bases and J by 0 bases; unmatched bases: 5. The CDR3 coding sequence is TGTGCCAGCAGCACTACAGGGGGGGCAACTAATGAAAAACTGTTTTTT. Amino acids: CASSTTGGATNEKLFF.

This clonotype was detected only a few times. The rearrangement uses TRBV29-1 and TRBJ1-1; 7 nucleotides match TRBD1. CDR3 length: 13 residues. Germline assignment: CDR1 SQVTM and CDR2 ANQGSEA. Unmatched junction bases numbered 10, after V lost 4 bases and J lost 8 bases. In nucleotides, the CDR3 is TGCAGCGTTGGGACAGGATTGGGACTGGAAGCTTTCTTT. Its translation is CSVGTGLGLEAFF.

The chain joins TRBV20-1 to TRBJ2-3, with 14 bases identical to TRBD2. With V trimmed by 6 bases and J by 2 bases, 4 bases remained unmatched. Per the germline V gene, CDR1 is DFQATT and CDR2 is SNEGSKA (reference sequence). CDR3 size: 15 residues. CDR3 region: CSAPTSGGVTDTQYF. DNA for the CDR3: TGCAGTGCACCGACTAGCGGGGGGGTCACAGATACGCAGTATTTT.

This clonotype was observed a single time. This rearrangement joins TRBV7-2 to TRBJ1-1; D gene unclear. Germline CDR1 and CDR2: SGHTA and FQGNSA. With 1 base removed from V and 9 bases from J, the gap between germline ends came to 18 bases. The CDR3 has 15 amino acids. The CDR3, as DNA: TGTGCCAGCAGCTTAGAATTTTCGTCGGCCGGTAAAGCTTTCTTT. It is translated as CASSLEFSSAGKAFF.

This clonotype was counted only a few times. This chain connects TRBV27 to TRBJ2-1; D remains unclear. The J call is in doubt because the DNA end fits TRBJ2-7 better. The germline V gene has CDR1 MNHEY and CDR2 SMNVEV (reference sequence). CDR3 length: 13 amino acids. In nucleotides, the CDR3 is TGTGCCAGCAGCTTAAACTCCTACAATGAGCAGTACTTC. This encodes CASSLNSYNEQYF.

The V call is TRBV7-8, the J call TRBJ2-1, with 10 bases that match TRBD2. Germline V gene lookup returns CDR1 SGHVS and CDR2 FQNEAQ. V was pared by 2 bases and J by 5 bases, with 15 bases of the junction left unmatched. This CDR3 has 19 amino acids. CDR3 in DNA: TGTGCCAGCAGCTTACCCTCCAGAGGGCTAGCGGGAGAGGACAATGAGCAGTTCTTC. Amino acid sequence: CASSLPSRGLAGEDNEQFF.

The genes are TRBV5-1 and TRBJ2-7; tentatively, D is TRBD2 (6 bases). Per germline, CDR1 SGHRS and CDR2 YFSETQ. The CDR3 contains 15 residues. V was clipped by 0 bases and J by 1 base, with 11 bases between them. CDR3 in DNA: TGCGCCAGCAGCTTGGAGGACTACTCATCCTACGAGCAGTACTTC. This encodes CASSLEDYSSYEQYF. Looking up the rest from reference TRBV5-1 and TRBJ2-7 gives the full variable domain: KAGVTQTPRYLIKTRGQQVTLSCSPISGHRSVSWYQQTPGQGLQFLFEYFSETQRNKGNFPGRFSGRQFSNSRSEMNVSTLELGDSALYLCASSLEDYSSYEQYFGPGTRLTVT.

This clonotype was observed a handful of times. V is TRBV12-3 or TRBV12-4 and J is TRBJ2-7, with 12 bases identical to TRBD2. V trimming: 4 bases; J trimming: 4 bases; junction bases outside the gene matches: 8. The CDR3 is made up of 16 amino acids. This CDR3 reads CASSSKTSGSGYEQYF. For the CDR3, the DNA is TGTGCCAGCAGTTCGAAGACTAGCGGGAGTGGGTACGAGCAGTACTTC.